This TCR beta chain was documented in a study of blood T cell repertoires in COVID-19. Looking at the study overall: The United States, Italy and Spain were the sources of the acute and convalescent COVID-19 samples. Sources were T cells, B-cell-depleted T cells, or PBMCs; the material itself was cDNA or gDNA.

Method: immunoSEQ multiplex PCR; TCRdb's copy keeps in-frame clones and lacks some. The sample yields under 150,000 clones, roughly 79% seen once. This clone has only one observation. With V trimmed by 5 bases and J by 5 bases, 8 bases remained unmatched. Germline V lookup: CDR1 SNHLY, CDR2 FYNNEI. This CDR3 has 15 residues. This sequence was found in a woman aged 55-75 years with active or convalescent COVID-19. Sequenced: peripheral blood. This chain connects TRBV2 to TRBJ2-3, with 9 bases that match TRBD1. DNA of the CDR3: TGTGCCAGCAGTCTCGGACAGGGGTCCGGAGATACGCAGTATTTT. It is translated as CASSLGQGSGDTQYF.